This TCR beta chain was observed in a study of shared clonotypes between healthy human individuals. Regarding the study as a whole: All-four-donor shared clonotypes had higher generation probabilities than non-shared clonotypes did. Approximately 5.1% was the fraction of naive CD4 clonotypes found shared across a few donors. Rarefaction demonstrated incomplete sorted-subset sequencing despite large depth.

Clones were sequenced by immunoSEQ multiplex PCR, and TCRdb holds only the in-frame ones, with some missing. The table shows around 700,000 clones, with more than 70% occurring only once. In regard to this clone: The antigen remains undetermined.

The donor cohort consisted entirely of Caucasian adults residing in Nashville, Tennessee. The sequenced sample was memory CD4+ T cells sorted from blood. The subset here: CD45RA-negative fraction. This receptor was obtained from a woman in her twenties or thirties in good health.

The CDR3 region is CASSQTAGGYEQYF. CDR3 coding DNA: TGTGCCAGCAGCCAAACAGCTGGGGGCTACGAGCAGTACTTC. This chain uses TRBV28 with TRBJ2-7, with D perhaps TRBD1 or TRBD2 (5 bases each). Trimming took 6 bases from V and 3 from J, leaving 15 bases between them. The CDR3 runs to 14 residues. Per the germline V gene, CDR1 is MDHEN and CDR2 is SYDVKM.